This T cell receptor beta chain was sequenced for a study of T-cell reconstitution after alpha-beta-depleted transplantation in children. The CDR3 has 13 amino acids. The germline gives CDR1 KGHSH, CDR2 LQKENI. The V end was cut by 6 bases, the J end by 0 bases, with 3 bases between. The TCRbeta library incorporated unique molecular identifiers. TCRdb itself ran the PCR reads through MiXCR, one entry per CDR3 protein. The sample includes around 300,000 distinct CDR3 sequences, roughly 10% seen only once; the top ten take 23%. This clonotype was counted many times. The sequences come from peripheral blood, collected 180 days after TCRalphabeta/CD19-depleted stem cell transplant. V usage is TRBV18 and J usage is TRBJ2-6; D is ambiguous. This sequence originates from a male patient aged 2-10 years who had a stem cell transplant for chronic granulomatous disease, so the T cells may come from the graft donor. CDR3 sequence reads: CASSPSGANVLTF. The CDR3 coding sequence is TGTGCCAGCTCGCCCTCTGGGGCCAACGTCCTGACTTTC.